The 16 T cell receptor beta chains given below trace back to one sample, sequenced in a study of beta chain features in type 1 diabetes. The sequenced template was cDNA made from the entire isolated RNA. Profiling relied on immunoSEQ multiplex PCR, and the TCRdb table lists in-frame clones only, not all of them. The sample contains 400,000 to 500,000 clones, 14% of which appear only once. The source material was naive CD4+ T cells from blood. All receptors come from a man aged 30 to 39 in good health.

V usage is TRBV30 and J usage is TRBJ1-2, with D unresolved. CDR3 length: 12 amino acids. V was pared by 1 base and J by 7 bases, with 10 bases between. CDR1 is GTSNPN and CDR2 is SVGIG in the germline V gene (reference sequence). CDR3: CAWSGGRGGYTF. The CDR3, as DNA: TGTGCCTGGAGTGGGGGAAGAGGTGGCTACACCTTC. Full variable domain (outside the CDR3, taken from reference TRBV30 and TRBJ1-2): SQTIHQWPATLVQPVGSPLSLECTVEGTSNPNLYWYRQAAGRGLQLLFYSVGIGQISSEVPQNLSASRPQDRQFILSSKKLLLSDSGFYLCAWSGGRGGYTFGSGTRLTVV.

The chain carries TRBV4-1 and TRBJ1-6; possibly TRBD1 for D (5 bases). V dropped 1 base and J dropped 7 bases, with 11 bases sitting between them. CDR3 length: 15 amino acids. The V gene's germline CDR1 is MGHRA and CDR2 YSYEKL. The CDR3, as DNA: TGCGCCAGCAGCCAAGTTCAGGGAACAAATTCACCCCTCCACTTT. Amino acid sequence: CASSQVQGTNSPLHF.

This clone was seen a handful of times. The rearrangement joins TRBV29-1 to TRBJ1-4; D is unclear. This CDR3 contains 13 residues. The V end lost 7 bases, the J end lost 0 bases, and 9 bases lay between the germline ends. Germline lookup yields CDR1 SQVTM and CDR2 ANQGSEA. The CDR3 bases are TGCAGCGCCGCCCGTACAACTAATGAAAAACTGTTTTTT. This codes for CSAARTTNEKLFF.

This clone turned up a few times. CDR3 sequence reads: CASTIMGEPQHF. DNA for the CDR3: TGTGCCAGCACCATAATGGGGGAGCCCCAGCATTTT. This chain connects TRBV7-2 to TRBJ1-5; D is perhaps TRBD1 (5 bases). The germline V gene encodes CDR1 SGHTA and CDR2 FQGNSA. The CDR3 is made up of 12 amino acids. Trimming shortened V by 7 bases and J by 8 bases, and 12 bases separated the two germline ends.

This clone was found a few times. V and J are TRBV7-2 and TRBJ1-2; 7 positions match TRBD1. V lost 5 bases, J lost 6 bases, and 9 bases stayed unmatched. Germline CDR1 SGHTA, CDR2 FQGNSA. The CDR3 runs 14 residues. The CDR3 region is CASSRTSGGNGYTF. The CDR3 DNA follows: TGTGCCAGCAGCCGGACCTCAGGGGGAAATGGCTACACCTTC.

This clone has only a few counts. J is TRBJ2-5 and V is TRBV7-9; D uncertain. Germline CDR1 reads SEHNR; CDR2 reads FQNEAQ (reference sequence). This CDR3 spans 13 amino acids. Trimming left V 5 bases short and J 4 bases short, with 11 bases between. The CDR3: CASSRSHRETQYF. In DNA form, the CDR3 reads TGTGCCAGCAGCCGTAGCCACCGAGAGACCCAGTACTTC.

The chain carries TRBV5-4 and TRBJ2-2; 8 nucleotides line up with TRBD1. The CDR3 is 17 residues long. The J segment lost 3 bases and the V segment lost 2 bases, leaving 9 bases of the junction unmatched. The germline V gene has CDR1 SGHNT and CDR2 YYREEE (reference sequence). In DNA, the CDR3 is TGTGCCAGCAGCTTACCTCGGACAGGGCAGGACACCGGGGAGCTGTTTTTT. This codes for CASSLPRTGQDTGELFF.

There are a few counts of this clone. The chain combines TRBV5-1 with TRBJ2-1; D could derive from TRBD1 or TRBD2 (6 bases each). Trimming took 5 bases from V and 2 from J, leaving 14 bases between them. Germline V gene data show CDR1 as SGHRS and CDR2 as YFSETQ. CDR3 length equals 15 residues. This CDR3 is CASSYGGTTYNEQFF. DNA of the CDR3: TGCGCCAGCAGTTACGGCGGGACAACCTACAATGAGCAGTTCTTC.

The table lists this clone with a few counts. V is TRBV7-9 and J is TRBJ1-1; D uncertain. The CDR3 covers 15 residues. CDR1 and CDR2 (germline): SEHNR, FQNEAQ (reference sequence). Trimming stripped 1 base from V and 2 bases from J, with 11 bases between. The CDR3 reads CASSLGTGVNTEAFF. CDR3 in DNA: TGTGCCAGCAGCTTAGGGACGGGTGTTAACACTGAAGCTTTCTTT.

This clone was counted ten times or more. V is TRBV25-1 and J is TRBJ2-5; 8 nucleotides match TRBD2. The J segment lost 5 bases and the V segment lost 3 bases, leaving 8 bases of the junction unmatched. Germline-derived CDR1 and CDR2 are MGHDK and SYGVNS. The CDR3 consists of 15 residues. The CDR3 loop reads CASSDHLAGGETQYF. The DNA of the CDR3 is TGTGCCAGCAGTGACCATCTAGCGGGTGGCGAGACCCAGTACTTC.

This clone showed up just a few times. The CDR3 DNA is TGTGCCAGCAGCTCGGGGTACATCAATGGCTACACCTTC. Residues: CASSSGYINGYTF. The chain links TRBV5-4 to TRBJ1-2; the D is unclear. Looked up from germline, CDR1 is SGHNT and CDR2 is YYREEE (reference sequence). This CDR3 spans 13 amino acids. Trimming shortened V by 3 bases and J by 6 bases, and 12 bases separated the two germline ends.

Comment on this clone: A read error may account for a junction end that differs from germline. This chain links TRBV2 with TRBJ2-1, with a weak D call TRBD2 (6 bases). Per the germline V gene, CDR1 is SNHLY and CDR2 is FYNNEI. The CDR3 totals 12 residues. CDR3 sequence: CASSLGELARVF. DNA for the CDR3: TGTGCCAGCAGTCTAGGGGAGCTAGCGAGGGTCTTC.

This clone appeared a few times. Written as DNA, the CDR3 is TGTGCCAGCAGTTTTACTAGGAGGTACAATGAGCAGTTCTTC. This gives the protein CASSFTRRYNEQFF. The V gene is TRBV27, the J gene TRBJ2-1; D is possibly TRBD2 (5 bases). This CDR3 region has 14 residues. V was pared by 3 bases and J by 4 bases, with 10 bases between. Germline V gives CDR1 MNHEY, CDR2 SMNVEV (reference sequence).

The chain links TRBV4-1 to TRBJ2-7; 9 nucleotides align to TRBD1. V trimming: 4 bases; J trimming: 6 bases; junction bases outside the gene matches: 13. This CDR3 has 16 residues. CDR1 and CDR2 (germline): MGHRA, YSYEKL. The CDR3 DNA follows: TGCGCCAGCAGCCCCGGAGGGGGGACAGGGCACCTCGAGCAGTACTTC. Translation gives CASSPGGGTGHLEQYF.

This clone was seen a handful of times. This chain connects TRBV30 to TRBJ1-1; the D is unclear. The CDR3 has 14 amino acids. V dropped 0 bases and J dropped 4 bases, with 12 bases sitting between them. The germline gives CDR1 GTSNPN, CDR2 SVGIG (reference sequence). CDR3 nucleotides: TGTGCCTGGAGTGTAAGACGTGTCGGCACTGAAGCTTTCTTT. It specifies CAWSVRRVGTEAFF.

The chain recombines TRBV23-1 with TRBJ2-7; a weak D match, TRBD2 (6 bases). TRBV23-1 is an open reading frame, and its role is uncertain. The length of the CDR3 is 14 residues. The V end was cut by 8 bases, the J end by 2 bases, with 16 bases between. CDR3 in DNA: TGCGCCAGCGGAGGGACGGGTGGTCCCTACGAGCAGTACTTC. It specifies CASGGTGGPYEQYF.